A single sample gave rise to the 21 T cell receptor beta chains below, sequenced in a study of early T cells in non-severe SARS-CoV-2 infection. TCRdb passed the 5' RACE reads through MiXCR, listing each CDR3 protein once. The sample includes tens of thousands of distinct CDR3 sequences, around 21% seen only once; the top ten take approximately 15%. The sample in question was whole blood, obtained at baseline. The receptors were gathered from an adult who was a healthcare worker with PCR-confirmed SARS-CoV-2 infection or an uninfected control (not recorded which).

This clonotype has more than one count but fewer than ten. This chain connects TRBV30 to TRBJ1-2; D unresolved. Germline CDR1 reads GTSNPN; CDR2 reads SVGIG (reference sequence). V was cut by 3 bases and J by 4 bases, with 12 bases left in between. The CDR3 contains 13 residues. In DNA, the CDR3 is TGTGCCTGGAGCGCCGGTCGGGGCTATGGCTACACCTTC. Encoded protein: CAWSAGRGYGYTF. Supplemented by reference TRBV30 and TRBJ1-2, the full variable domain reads SQTIHQWPATLVQPVGSPLSLECTVEGTSNPNLYWYRQAAGRGLQLLFYSVGIGQISSEVPQNLSASRPQDRQFILSSKKLLLSDSGFYLCAWSAGRGYGYTFGSGTRLTVV.

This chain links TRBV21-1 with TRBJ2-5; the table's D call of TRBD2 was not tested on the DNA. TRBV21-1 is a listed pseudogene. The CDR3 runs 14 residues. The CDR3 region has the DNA TGTGCCAGCACCGGGACTAGCGGAGAAGAGACCCAGTACTTC. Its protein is CASTGTSGEETQYF.

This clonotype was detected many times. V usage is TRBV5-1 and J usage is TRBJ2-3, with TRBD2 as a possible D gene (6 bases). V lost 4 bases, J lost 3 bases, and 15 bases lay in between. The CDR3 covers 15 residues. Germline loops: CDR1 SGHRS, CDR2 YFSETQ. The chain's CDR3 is CASSPRRGRTDTQYF. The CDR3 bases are TGCGCCAGCAGCCCTCGGAGGGGCCGGACAGATACGCAGTATTTT.

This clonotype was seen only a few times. The CDR3 spells CATDRDWYGYTF. The CDR3 region has the DNA TGTGCCACCGACAGGGATTGGTATGGCTACACCTTC. The chain has TRBV6-1 and TRBJ1-2; 7 nucleotides match TRBD1. The CDR3 is 12 residues long. Germline CDR1 reads MNHNS; CDR2 reads SASEGT. J gave up 5 bases and V 10 bases, and 7 bases lay outside the gene matches.

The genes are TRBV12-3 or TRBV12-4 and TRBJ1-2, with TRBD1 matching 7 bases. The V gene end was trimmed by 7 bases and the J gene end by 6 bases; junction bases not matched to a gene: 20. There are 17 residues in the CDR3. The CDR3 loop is CASTLTSSRDSWNGYTF. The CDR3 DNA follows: TGTGCCAGCACTCTCACATCCTCCCGGGACAGTTGGAATGGCTACACCTTC.

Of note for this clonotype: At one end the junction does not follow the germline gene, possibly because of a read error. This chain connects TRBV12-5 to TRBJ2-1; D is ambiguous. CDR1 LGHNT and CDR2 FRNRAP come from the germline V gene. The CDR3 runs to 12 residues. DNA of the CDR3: TGTGCTAGTGGGTTGGGTGAGAGTGAGCAGTTCTTC. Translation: CASGLGESEQFF.

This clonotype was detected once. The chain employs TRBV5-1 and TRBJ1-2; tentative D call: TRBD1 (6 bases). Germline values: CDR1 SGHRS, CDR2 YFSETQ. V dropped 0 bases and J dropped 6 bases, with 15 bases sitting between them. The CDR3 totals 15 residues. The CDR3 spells CASSLGQAYGDGYTF. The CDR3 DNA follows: TGCGCCAGCAGCTTGGGACAGGCCTATGGCGATGGCTACACCTTC.

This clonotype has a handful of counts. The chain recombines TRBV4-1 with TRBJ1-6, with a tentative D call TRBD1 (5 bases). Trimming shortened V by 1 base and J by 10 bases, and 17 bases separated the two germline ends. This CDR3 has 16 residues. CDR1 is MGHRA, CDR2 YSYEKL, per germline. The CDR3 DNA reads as TGCGCCAGCAGCCAAGTATGGGAGACAGAGGGATCACCCCTCCACTTT. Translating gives CASSQVWETEGSPLHF.

In DNA form, the CDR3 reads TGCGCCAGCAGCCGAGGGACTAGCGGGGGAGAACAAGAGACCCAGTACTTC. Its protein is CASSRGTSGGEQETQYF. J is TRBJ2-5 and V is TRBV5-1; 14 nucleotides line up with TRBD2. Germline V gene lookup returns CDR1 SGHRS and CDR2 YFSETQ. Trimming removed 4 bases from V and 2 bases from J; junction bases left unmatched: 7. There are 17 residues in the CDR3.

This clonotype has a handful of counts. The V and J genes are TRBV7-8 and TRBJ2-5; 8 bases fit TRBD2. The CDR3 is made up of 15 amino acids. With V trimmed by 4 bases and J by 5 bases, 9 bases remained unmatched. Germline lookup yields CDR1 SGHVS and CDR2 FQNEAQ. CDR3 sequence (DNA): TGTGCCAGCAGCTCCCTGCGGGGGGAGGCTGAGACCCAGTACTTC. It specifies CASSSLRGEAETQYF. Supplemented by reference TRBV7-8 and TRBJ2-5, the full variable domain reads GAGVSQSPRYKVAKRGQDVALRCDPISGHVSLFWYQQALGQGPEFLTYFQNEAQLDKSGLPSDRFFAERPEGSVSTLKIQRTQQEDSAVYLCASSSLRGEAETQYFGPGTRLLVL.

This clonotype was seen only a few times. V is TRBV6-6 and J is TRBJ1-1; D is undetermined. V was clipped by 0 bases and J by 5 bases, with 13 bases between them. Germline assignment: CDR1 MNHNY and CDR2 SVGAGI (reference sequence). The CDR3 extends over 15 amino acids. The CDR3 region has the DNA TGTGCCAGCAGTTACTCGGACCTCTGGGGAACTGAAGCTTTCTTT. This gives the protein CASSYSDLWGTEAFF.

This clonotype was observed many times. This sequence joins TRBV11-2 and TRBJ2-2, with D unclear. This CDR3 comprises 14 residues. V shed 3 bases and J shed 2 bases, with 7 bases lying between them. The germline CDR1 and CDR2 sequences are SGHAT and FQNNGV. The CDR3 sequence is CASSLLSNTGELFF. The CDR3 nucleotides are TGTGCCAGCAGCTTGTTATCCAACACCGGGGAGCTGTTTTTT.

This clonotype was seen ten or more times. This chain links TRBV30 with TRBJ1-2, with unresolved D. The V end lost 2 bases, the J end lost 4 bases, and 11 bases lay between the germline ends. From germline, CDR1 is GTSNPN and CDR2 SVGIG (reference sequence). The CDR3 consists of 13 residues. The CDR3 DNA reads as TGTGCCTGGAGTATAAGGGTCCGCTATGGCTACACCTTC. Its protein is CAWSIRVRYGYTF.

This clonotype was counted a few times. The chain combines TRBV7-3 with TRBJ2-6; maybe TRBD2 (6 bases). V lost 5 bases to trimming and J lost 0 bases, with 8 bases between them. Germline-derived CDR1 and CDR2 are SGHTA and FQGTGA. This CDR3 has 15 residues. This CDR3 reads CASSTGSSGANVLTF. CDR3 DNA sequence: TGTGCCAGCAGCACCGGGAGCTCTGGGGCCAACGTCCTGACTTTC.

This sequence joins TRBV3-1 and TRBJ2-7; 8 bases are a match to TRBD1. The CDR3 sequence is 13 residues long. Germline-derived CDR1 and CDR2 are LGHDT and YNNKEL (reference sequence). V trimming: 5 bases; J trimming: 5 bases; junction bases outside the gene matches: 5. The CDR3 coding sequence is TGTGCCAGCAGCGCGGACAGGGACCACGAGCAGTACTTC. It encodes CASSADRDHEQYF.

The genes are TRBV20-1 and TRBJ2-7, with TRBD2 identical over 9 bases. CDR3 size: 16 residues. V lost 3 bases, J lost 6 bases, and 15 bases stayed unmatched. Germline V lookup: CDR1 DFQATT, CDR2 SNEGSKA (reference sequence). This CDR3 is CSARSMRGGSASEQYF. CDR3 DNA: TGCAGTGCTAGGAGTATGCGGGGGGGCTCAGCCAGCGAGCAGTACTTC.

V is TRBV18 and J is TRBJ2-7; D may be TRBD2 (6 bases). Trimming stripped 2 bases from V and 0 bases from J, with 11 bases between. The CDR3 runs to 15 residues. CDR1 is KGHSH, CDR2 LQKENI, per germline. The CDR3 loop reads CASSPTSRLSYEQYF. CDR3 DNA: TGTGCCAGCTCACCAACTAGCCGACTCTCCTACGAGCAGTACTTC.

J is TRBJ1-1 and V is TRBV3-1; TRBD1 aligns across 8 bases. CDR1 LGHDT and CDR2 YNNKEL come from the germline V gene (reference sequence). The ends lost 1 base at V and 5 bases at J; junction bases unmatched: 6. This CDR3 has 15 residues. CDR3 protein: CASSQGGQGKTEAFF. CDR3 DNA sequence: TGTGCCAGCAGCCAAGGCGGACAGGGAAAGACTGAAGCTTTCTTT.

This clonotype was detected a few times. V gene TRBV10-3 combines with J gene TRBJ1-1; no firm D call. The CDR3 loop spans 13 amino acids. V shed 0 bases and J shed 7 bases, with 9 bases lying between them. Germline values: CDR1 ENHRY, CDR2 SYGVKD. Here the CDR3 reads CAISESLDVEAFF. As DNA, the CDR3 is TGTGCCATCAGTGAGTCCTTAGATGTTGAAGCTTTCTTT.

This CDR3 reads CASSPVPQETQYF. The CDR3, as DNA: TGTGCCAGCAGCCCAGTCCCACAAGAGACCCAGTACTTC. The rearrangement joins TRBV5-4 to TRBJ2-5; the D is unclear. V lost 4 bases, J lost 2 bases, and 9 bases lay in between. CDR1 and CDR2 from the germline V gene are SGHNT and YYREEE (reference sequence). This CDR3 is 13 amino acids long.

This CDR3 reads CASSLPLGEQYF. Here the CDR3 DNA reads TGCGCCAGCAGCCTGCCCCTGGGGGAGCAGTACTTC. This chain connects TRBV4-1 to TRBJ2-7; D is ambiguous. Trimming removed 4 bases from V and 7 bases from J, with 11 bases in between. The germline gives CDR1 MGHRA, CDR2 YSYEKL. CDR3 length: 12 amino acids.